Shown below are 19 T cell receptor beta chains from a single sample sequenced in a study of T cells in Graves' hyperthyroidism and ophthalmopathy. Amplification of TCR beta CDR3 regions was performed using RNA transcripts as template. HTBI primers were used for first-round RT-PCR of the TCR CDR3. TCRdb processed the multiplex PCR reads anew with MiXCR; each CDR3 protein has one entry. The sample has 550,000 to 600,000 distinct CDR3 sequences, roughly 17% seen once. Source material: blood. These receptors were collected from a woman aged 18 to 35 with Graves' hyperthyroidism.

Of note for this clonotype: Possible read error: a much larger clone is one base away. The chain links TRBV27 to TRBJ2-3, with unresolved D. Germline V gene lookup returns CDR1 MNHEY and CDR2 SMNVEV (reference sequence). This CDR3 is 14 amino acids long. CDR3 nucleotide sequence: TGTGCCAACAGTACTCTTGAGAGCACAGATACGCAGTATTTT. Its protein product is CANSTLESTDTQYF.

This clonotype came up many times. The genes are TRBV9 and TRBJ1-1; a weak D match, TRBD1 (6 bases). The V gene lost 2 bases and the J gene lost 4 bases, with 12 bases spanning the gap. Looked up from germline, CDR1 is SGDLS and CDR2 is YYNGEE. This CDR3 contains 14 residues. The CDR3 DNA sequence: TGTGCCAGCAGCGTTAGGGAAGGGGGCACTGAAGCTTTCTTT. Protein: CASSVREGGTEAFF.

This clonotype was picked up a small number of times. This chain connects TRBV5-1 to TRBJ2-3, with D unresolved. The CDR3 length is 13 residues. Trimming cost V 4 bases and J 6 bases, with 12 bases left between them. Germline-derived CDR1 and CDR2 are SGHRS and YFSETQ. The CDR3 loop reads CASSRPKPDTQYF. CDR3 nucleotides: TGCGCCAGCAGCCGCCCCAAACCCGATACGCAGTATTTT.

This clonotype was found a few times. This chain joins TRBV20-1 and TRBJ1-1, with 8 bases matching TRBD1. This CDR3 comprises 15 residues. Germline-derived CDR1 and CDR2 are DFQATT and SNEGSKA (reference sequence). Losses at the gene ends were 0 bases for V and 6 bases for J; bases not matched to a gene: 9. CDR3 sequence (DNA): TGCAGTGCTAGAGACCGGACAGGGTCGTGGGCTGAAGCTTTCTTT. It encodes CSARDRTGSWAEAFF.

This clonotype has a handful of counts. The chain combines TRBV30 with TRBJ1-1; D gene ambiguous. Germline V CDR1 and CDR2: GTSNPN, SVGIG (reference sequence). The V end lost 0 bases, the J end lost 4 bases, and 9 bases lay between the germline ends. The length of the CDR3 is 13 residues. The CDR3 nucleotides are TGTGCCTGGAGTGTAGTGTTTGGCACTGAAGCTTTCTTT. This encodes CAWSVVFGTEAFF.

At least ten counts were recorded for this clonotype. The chain employs TRBV30 and TRBJ1-5; D gene uncertain. Germline CDR1 GTSNPN, CDR2 SVGIG (reference sequence). Trimming pared 3 bases from V and 5 bases from J, leaving 11 bases between. This CDR3 spans 13 amino acids. The CDR3 is CAWRRAGDQPQHF. DNA for the CDR3: TGTGCCTGGAGACGGGCAGGAGATCAGCCCCAGCATTTT. Full variable domain (outside the CDR3, taken from reference TRBV30 and TRBJ1-5): SQTIHQWPATLVQPVGSPLSLECTVEGTSNPNLYWYRQAAGRGLQLLFYSVGIGQISSEVPQNLSASRPQDRQFILSSKKLLLSDSGFYLCAWRRAGDQPQHFGDGTRLSIL.

This clonotype occurred many times. This sequence joins TRBV11-2 and TRBJ2-5; D is perhaps TRBD1 or TRBD2 (5 bases each). The CDR3 covers 13 residues. With 3 bases removed from V and 2 bases from J, the gap between germline ends came to 7 bases. In germline, CDR1 is SGHAT, CDR2 FQNNGV. CDR3 coding DNA: TGTGCCAGCAGCTTTGGGGGTCAAGAGACCCAGTACTTC. Translation gives CASSFGGQETQYF.

In this sample, this clonotype turned up many times. The chain recombines TRBV7-9 with TRBJ2-7, with 8 bases that match TRBD2. Trimming at V came to 1 base and at J to 3 bases, leaving 8 bases not matched to a gene. Germline loops: CDR1 SEHNR, CDR2 FQNEAQ (reference sequence). The CDR3 length is 16 residues. CDR3 DNA sequence: TGTGCCAGCAGCTTAGATACGGGGGGGGTTGACTACGAGCAGTACTTC. Residues: CASSLDTGGVDYEQYF.

The chain joins TRBV7-8 to TRBJ2-7; D may be TRBD1 (6 bases). Germline lookup yields CDR1 SGHVS and CDR2 FQNEAQ. The ends were cut back, 3 bases at V and 5 bases at J, with 14 bases in the middle. The CDR3 has 14 residues. Here the CDR3 DNA reads TGTGCCAGCAGCTTCAACAGGGTCCAGGACGAGCAGTACTTC. Its translation: CASSFNRVQDEQYF.

This clonotype was seen a handful of times. This rearrangement joins TRBV7-3 to TRBJ1-3; TRBD1 is a possible D gene (6 bases). Germline V gene data show CDR1 as SGHTA and CDR2 as FQGTGA. The CDR3 loop spans 15 amino acids. V was shortened by 5 bases and J by 4 bases, with 15 bases between the two germline ends. This CDR3 reads CASSQGGGSGNTIYF. CDR3 DNA: TGTGCCAGCAGCCAAGGAGGGGGTTCGGGAAACACCATATATTTT.

This clonotype has at least ten counts. This sequence joins TRBV20-1 and TRBJ2-1, with D maybe TRBD2 (5 bases). CDR1 DFQATT and CDR2 SNEGSKA come from the germline V gene (reference sequence). The CDR3 consists of 12 residues. V was pared by 2 bases and J by 8 bases, with 10 bases between. The CDR3 loop reads CSARFPDYEQFF. Here the CDR3 DNA reads TGCAGTGCTAGATTTCCGGACTATGAGCAGTTCTTC.

This clonotype was observed many times. V gene TRBV7-2 combines with J gene TRBJ2-5, with 11 nucleotides matching TRBD2. This CDR3 spans 14 amino acids. V shed 5 bases and J 5 bases; nucleotides not matched to a gene: 4. Looked up from germline, CDR1 is SGHTA and CDR2 is FQGNSA. DNA of the CDR3: TGTGCCAGCAGCGCTAGCGGGGGGAGGGAGACCCAGTACTTC. It translates to CASSASGGRETQYF.

J is TRBJ2-1 and V is TRBV4-2; D gene uncertain. This CDR3 comprises 17 residues. The V end lost 0 bases, the J end lost 6 bases, and 18 bases lay between the germline ends. CDR1 is LGHNA, CDR2 YNFKEQ, per germline. CDR3 DNA: TGTGCCAGCAGCCAAGATGAAGGCTCCCGCCCGGGCAATGAGCAGTTCTTC. Translation gives CASSQDEGSRPGNEQFF.

The sample holds many counts of this clonotype. This chain connects TRBV28 to TRBJ1-3; D gene uncertain. Trimming removed 3 bases from V and 3 bases from J, with 9 bases in between. There are 14 residues in the CDR3. CDR1 and CDR2 (germline): MDHEN, SYDVKM. Here the CDR3 reads CASSFSRRGNTIYF. DNA of the CDR3: TGTGCCAGCAGTTTCTCCCGACGTGGAAACACCATATATTTT.

This clonotype showed up many times. The genes are TRBV6-1 and TRBJ1-2; D is ambiguous. The CDR3 totals 11 residues. V was shortened by 5 bases and J by 2 bases, with 3 bases between the two germline ends. The germline gives CDR1 MNHNS, CDR2 SASEGT. This CDR3 reads CASSSNYGYTF. The CDR3 nucleotides read TGTGCCAGCAGTTCCAACTATGGCTACACCTTC.

This clonotype was observed many times. The J gene is TRBJ2-3, the V gene TRBV12-3 or TRBV12-4; no firm D call. V lost 7 bases and J 7 bases, leaving 21 bases between the germline ends. CDR3 length: 15 amino acids. The CDR3 protein is CASTETNQSPNTQYF. In DNA form, the CDR3 reads TGTGCCAGCACCGAGACAAACCAGTCGCCAAATACGCAGTATTTT.

This clonotype turned up a few times. V and J are TRBV11-3 and TRBJ1-2; 10 positions agree with TRBD1. The V gene's germline CDR1 is SGHNT and CDR2 YENEEA. CDR3 length: 13 amino acids. Unmatched junction bases numbered 5, after V lost 5 bases and J lost 8 bases. Written as DNA, the CDR3 is TGTGCCAGCAGCCCCGGGACAGGGGCCGGCTACACCTTC. This encodes CASSPGTGAGYTF.

The chain has TRBV18 and TRBJ1-4; 10 bases agree with TRBD1. The J segment lost 5 bases and the V segment lost 5 bases, leaving 2 bases of the junction unmatched. Germline CDR1 and CDR2: KGHSH and LQKENI. CDR3 length equals 14 residues. The CDR3 DNA sequence: TGTGCCAGCTCATCGGGACAGGGGAATGAAAAACTGTTTTTT. This sequence encodes CASSSGQGNEKLFF.

The rearrangement joins TRBV20-1 to TRBJ2-7; a weak D match, TRBD2 (6 bases). The J call may be mistaken, given a closer DNA end match to TRBJ2-1. Germline loops: CDR1 DFQATT, CDR2 SNEGSKA (reference sequence). The CDR3 totals 14 residues. This CDR3 is CSARGLVRSYEQFF. The CDR3 nucleotides read TGCAGTGCTAGAGGACTAGTCCGCTCCTACGAGCAGTTCTTC.